Shown below are 26 T cell receptor beta chains from a single sample sequenced in a study of cytomegalovirus exposure and HLA in healthy donors (dated by TCRdb to 2017 to 2019). Libraries were constructed by the immunoSEQ multiplex PCR assay. The multiplex PCR relied on a mix of 60 forward primers for TCR Vbeta segments and 13 reverse primers for TCR Jbeta segments. Here the immuneACCESS table is served through TCRdb, limited to in-frame sequences with V and J called. Missing clones are a known gap in these copies; in checked studies unresolved V genes cover under half, and the rest lacks a known reason. Across this sample there are 150,000 to 200,000 clones, with 75% to 80% seen only once. The ten most abundant clones make up approximately 6% of the sample. Sequencing input: PBMCs. The receptors stem from a man in his forties in good health and CMV-seropositive.

This sequence joins TRBV5-1 and TRBJ2-2; maybe TRBD1 (6 bases). Germline lookup yields CDR1 SGHRS and CDR2 YFSETQ. The CDR3 consists of 15 residues. V shed 4 bases and J shed 4 bases, with 14 bases lying between them. The CDR3 is CASSPDRTPTGELFF. As DNA, the CDR3 is TGCGCCAGCAGCCCCGACAGGACGCCCACCGGGGAGCTGTTTTTT.

V and J are TRBV7-9 and TRBJ2-3, with TRBD2 as a possible D gene (6 bases). CDR1 SEHNR and CDR2 FQNEAQ come from the germline V gene (reference sequence). This CDR3 spans 16 amino acids. Trimming removed 1 base at V and 2 bases at J, with 13 bases between. CDR3 sequence reads: CASSLESGSYTDTQYF. CDR3 sequence (DNA): TGTGCCAGCAGCTTAGAAAGCGGGTCCTACACAGATACGCAGTATTTT.

V gene TRBV7-9 combines with J gene TRBJ1-1, with D tentatively TRBD1 (5 bases). CDR3 length: 16 amino acids. From germline, CDR1 is SEHNR and CDR2 FQNEAQ (reference sequence). The V and J ends lost 7 bases and 0 bases respectively, with 18 bases between them. The CDR3 DNA reads TGTGCCAGCACGCGAGATGGGGCGCTGATGAACACTGAAGCTTTCTTT. Its translation: CASTRDGALMNTEAFF.

The rearrangement links TRBV5-1 to TRBJ1-5; D remains ambiguous. Germline V gene sequence: CDR1 SGHRS, CDR2 YFSETQ. The CDR3 runs to 15 residues. Trimming took off 0 bases at V and 2 bases at J, with 9 bases between the two ends. CDR3 residues: CASSLGTGGNQPQHF. Here the CDR3 DNA reads TGCGCCAGCAGCTTGGGGACTGGTGGCAATCAGCCCCAGCATTTT.

The chain joins TRBV6-4 to TRBJ2-3; TRBD2 matches at 7 bases. CDR1 is MRHNA, CDR2 SNTAGT, per germline. V dropped 2 bases and J dropped 7; count of bases not matched to a gene: 9. The CDR3 is 15 amino acids. The CDR3 DNA reads TGTGCCAGCAGTGACGGGGCGGGAGAGAGACATACGCAGTATTTT. This sequence encodes CASSDGAGERHTQYF.

The chain recombines TRBV7-9 with TRBJ1-5; tentatively, D is TRBD1 (6 bases). The CDR3 consists of 13 residues. Germline V lookup: CDR1 SEHNR, CDR2 FQNEAQ (reference sequence). Trimming removed 4 bases from V and 9 bases from J, with 13 bases in between. The CDR3 loop reads CASSSSTGMPQHF. Written as DNA, the CDR3 is TGTGCCAGCAGCTCCTCTACAGGGATGCCCCAGCATTTT.

The chain has TRBV7-9 and TRBJ1-1; D is uncertain. Trimming shortened V by 3 bases and J by 5 bases, and 10 bases separated the two germline ends. Germline-derived CDR1 and CDR2 are SEHNR and FQNEAQ (reference sequence). This CDR3 spans 13 amino acids. The CDR3 here is CASSLLGSTEAFF. Here the CDR3 DNA reads TGTGCCAGCAGCTTGCTTGGTAGTACTGAAGCTTTCTTT.

The gene calls are TRBV5-1 and TRBJ2-7; D not certain. The CDR3 length is 15 residues. Trimming left V 8 bases short and J 4 bases short, with 22 bases between. Germline-derived CDR1 and CDR2 are SGHRS and YFSETQ. The CDR3 bases are TGCGCCAGTTTTTTCAAGCAGAAGGCGGCATACGAGCAGTACTTC. This sequence encodes CASFFKQKAAYEQYF.

This clone was detected only a few times. The CDR3 DNA follows: TGTGCCAGCGGACGCGGGAATTACAATGAGCAGTTCTTC. Protein: CASGRGNYNEQFF. The chain couples TRBV13 to TRBJ2-1; TRBD2 might be the D (6 bases). Germline lookup yields CDR1 PRHDT and CDR2 FYEKMQ (reference sequence). The V and J ends lost 8 bases and 4 bases respectively, with 12 bases between them. This CDR3 has 13 residues.

The chain carries TRBV5-4 and TRBJ1-2; tentatively, D is TRBD1 (5 bases). This CDR3 is 12 amino acids long. Looked up from germline, CDR1 is SGHNT and CDR2 is YYREEE (reference sequence). Trimming pared 10 bases from V and 4 bases from J, leaving 14 bases between. CDR3 bases: TGTGCCGATCCTCAGGGCGTCTATGGCTACACCTTC. It codes for CADPQGVYGYTF.

The chain uses TRBV5-1 and TRBJ2-1; 7 nucleotides align to TRBD2. Germline values: CDR1 SGHRS, CDR2 YFSETQ. V gave up 5 bases and J gave up 6 bases; unmatched junction bases: 14. This CDR3 is 16 amino acids long. CDR3 loop: CASRPPLATMRNEQFF. For the CDR3, the DNA is TGCGCCAGCAGGCCACCACTAGCGACAATGCGCAATGAGCAGTTCTTC.

The gene calls are TRBV4-2 and TRBJ2-2; 12 nucleotides match TRBD1. Germline CDR1 reads LGHNA; CDR2 reads YNFKEQ. J lost 5 bases, V lost 4 bases, and 8 bases had no gene match. The CDR3 extends over 17 amino acids. The CDR3 region is CASSRPMGQGATGELFF. CDR3 in DNA: TGTGCCAGCAGCCGACCTATGGGACAGGGGGCAACCGGGGAGCTGTTTTTT.

J is TRBJ1-6 and V is TRBV7-2, with a tentative D call TRBD1 (5 bases). The germline V gene has CDR1 SGHTA and CDR2 FQGNSA. V shed 2 bases and J shed 5 bases, with 10 bases lying between them. CDR3 size: 15 residues. DNA of the CDR3: TGTGCCAGCAGCTTATCGGGGGGAAATAATTCACCCCTCCACTTT. Residues: CASSLSGGNNSPLHF. Drawing the rest from reference TRBV7-2 and TRBJ1-6, the complete variable domain is GAGVSQSPSNKVTEKGKDVELRCDPISGHTALYWYRQSLGQGLEFLIYFQGNSAPDKSGLPSDRFSAERTGGSVSTLTIQRTQQEDSAVYLCASSLSGGNNSPLHFGNGTRLTVT.

V gene TRBV4-2 combines with J gene TRBJ1-2, with no clear D. The V end lost 0 bases, the J end lost 4 bases, and 9 bases lay between the germline ends. Germline CDR1 is LGHNA and CDR2 is YNFKEQ. The CDR3 runs 14 residues. The CDR3 nucleotides read TGTGCCAGCAGCCAAGAAGCGGCAGCCTATGGCTACACCTTC. This encodes CASSQEAAAYGYTF.

The V and J genes are TRBV9 and TRBJ2-3; D not resolved. Germline CDR1 and CDR2: SGDLS and YYNGEE. V lost 0 bases to trimming and J lost 4 bases, with 6 bases between them. The length of the CDR3 is 13 residues. The chain's CDR3 is CASSVVAADTQYF. The CDR3 region has the DNA TGTGCCAGCAGCGTAGTCGCGGCAGATACGCAGTATTTT.

This chain uses TRBV18 with TRBJ1-4; no definite D call. Trimming took off 2 bases at V and 7 bases at J, with 17 bases between the two ends. Germline-derived CDR1 and CDR2 are KGHSH and LQKENI. The CDR3 spans 16 residues. The CDR3 spells CASSPNSPGRSEKLFF. The CDR3 bases are TGTGCCAGCTCACCAAATTCTCCGGGAAGGAGTGAAAAACTGTTTTTT.

The rearrangement uses TRBV11-3 and TRBJ1-3, with D possibly TRBD1 on 6 matching bases. V was pared by 2 bases and J by 7 bases, with 9 bases between. Looked up from germline, CDR1 is SGHNT and CDR2 is YENEEA. The CDR3 covers 13 residues. CDR3 sequence: CASSLLRGNTIYF. The DNA for the CDR3 is TGTGCCAGCAGCTTATTGAGGGGGAACACCATATATTTT.

The chain carries TRBV5-1 and TRBJ1-2, with a possible D match to TRBD1 (6 bases). The ends were cut back, 4 bases at V and 0 bases at J, with 16 bases in the middle. CDR1 and CDR2 (germline): SGHRS, YFSETQ. The CDR3 length is 16 residues. In DNA, the CDR3 is TGCGCCAGCAGCCACGAACAGGGCCACCCTAACTATGGCTACACCTTC. Translating gives CASSHEQGHPNYGYTF.

The table lists this clone with a few counts. J is TRBJ1-2 and V is TRBV6-1; TRBD1 matches 7 bases. CDR1 is MNHNS, CDR2 SASEGT, per germline. This CDR3 has 15 amino acids. Losses at the gene ends were 6 bases for V and 2 bases for J; bases not matched to a gene: 9. CDR3 region: CASRQPGQRNYGYTF. CDR3 sequence (DNA): TGTGCCAGCAGGCAACCGGGACAGAGAAACTATGGCTACACCTTC.

The V gene is TRBV15, the J gene TRBJ2-1; TRBD2 matches at 7 bases. CDR3 length: 16 residues. V lost 1 base, J lost 0 bases, and 3 bases stayed unmatched. Germline values: CDR1 LNHNV, CDR2 YYDKDF (reference sequence). The CDR3 DNA reads TGTGCCACCAGCAGAGGCCGCGGGAGCTCCTACAATGAGCAGTTCTTC. Translating gives CATSRGRGSSYNEQFF.

The V and J genes are TRBV6-5 and TRBJ2-5, with a possible D match to TRBD1 (6 bases). The J call is in doubt because the DNA end fits TRBJ2-7 better. CDR3 size: 15 residues. Germline assignment: CDR1 MNHEY and CDR2 SVGAGI. CDR3 amino acids: CASSYRTAGPYEQYF. DNA for the CDR3: TGTGCCAGCAGTTATAGGACAGCCGGTCCCTACGAGCAGTACTTC.

V gene TRBV2 combines with J gene TRBJ1-5, with a tentative D call TRBD1 (6 bases). Germline CDR1 is SNHLY and CDR2 is FYNNEI. V shed 4 bases and J shed 4 bases, with 14 bases lying between them. This CDR3 is built from 15 residues. As DNA, the CDR3 is TGTGCCAGCAGTGGGGGAGGGGGAGGAAATCAGCCCCAGCATTTT. Protein sequence: CASSGGGGGNQPQHF. The variable domain in full, completed from reference TRBV2 and TRBJ1-5, reads EPEVTQTPSHQVTQMGQEVILRCVPISNHLYFYWYRQILGQKVEFLVSFYNNEISEKSEIFDDQFSVERPDGSNFTLKIRSTKLEDSAMYFCASSGGGGGNQPQHFGDGTRLSIL.

V is TRBV2 and J is TRBJ2-6; a possible D gene is TRBD2 (6 bases). CDR1 and CDR2 from the germline V gene are SNHLY and FYNNEI. This CDR3 has 18 residues. V was cut by 8 bases and J by 2 bases, with 22 bases left in between. The CDR3 protein is CASRSAGGIYTGANVLTF. CDR3 nucleotide sequence: TGTGCCAGCCGATCCGCAGGCGGGATATATACTGGGGCCAACGTCCTGACTTTC.

This sequence joins TRBV4-1 and TRBJ1-2, with D possibly matching TRBD1 (5 bases). Germline values: CDR1 MGHRA, CDR2 YSYEKL. V lost 1 base, J lost 7 bases, and 16 bases lay in between. There are 15 residues in the CDR3. CDR3 nucleotides: TGCGCCAGCAGCCAAGTCGGTCTTAGGGGCAGTGGCTACACCTTC. It codes for CASSQVGLRGSGYTF.

The CDR3, as DNA: TGTGCCAGCAGCTCGGATAGCGGGAGAGGAAATACGCAGTATTTT. It encodes CASSSDSGRGNTQYF. The chain couples TRBV11-2 to TRBJ2-3; 9 bases are shared with TRBD2. This CDR3 is built from 15 residues. Unmatched junction bases numbered 9, after V lost 4 bases and J lost 7 bases. Looked up from germline, CDR1 is SGHAT and CDR2 is FQNNGV. Full variable domain (remainder filled in from reference TRBV11-2 and TRBJ2-3): EAGVAQSPRYKIIEKRQSVAFWCNPISGHATLYWYQQILGQGPKLLIQFQNNGVVDDSQLPKDRFSAERLKGVDSTLKIQPAKLEDSAVYLCASSSDSGRGNTQYFGPGTRLTVL.

This chain links TRBV13 with TRBJ1-1; D may be TRBD1 (6 bases). This CDR3 is 15 amino acids long. Looked up from germline, CDR1 is PRHDT and CDR2 is FYEKMQ (reference sequence). Trimming removed 4 bases at V and 1 base at J, with 13 bases between. In nucleotides, the CDR3 is TGTGCCAGCAGCTCATCCGGGACACCGAACACTGAAGCTTTCTTT. Translating gives CASSSSGTPNTEAFF.